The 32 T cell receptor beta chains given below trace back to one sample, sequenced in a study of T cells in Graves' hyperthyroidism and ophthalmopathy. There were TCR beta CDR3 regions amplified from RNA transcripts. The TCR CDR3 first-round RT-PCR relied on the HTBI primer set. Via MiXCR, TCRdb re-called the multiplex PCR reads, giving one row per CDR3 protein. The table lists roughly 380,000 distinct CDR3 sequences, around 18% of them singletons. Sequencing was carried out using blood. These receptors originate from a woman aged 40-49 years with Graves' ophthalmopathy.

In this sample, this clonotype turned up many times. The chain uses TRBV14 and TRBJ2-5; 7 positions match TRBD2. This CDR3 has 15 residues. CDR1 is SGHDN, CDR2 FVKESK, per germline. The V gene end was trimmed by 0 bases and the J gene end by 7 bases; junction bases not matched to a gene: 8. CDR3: CASSQELGLAVTQYF. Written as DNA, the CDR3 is TGTGCCAGCAGCCAAGAATTAGGGCTAGCGGTGACCCAGTACTTC.

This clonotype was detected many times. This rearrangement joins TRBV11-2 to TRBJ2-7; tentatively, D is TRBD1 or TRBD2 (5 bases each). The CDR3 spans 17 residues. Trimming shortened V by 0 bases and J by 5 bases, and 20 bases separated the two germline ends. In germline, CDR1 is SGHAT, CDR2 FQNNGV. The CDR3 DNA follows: TGTGCCAGCAGCTTAGAGGGCCGCTGGGGGAGAACTGACGAGCAGTACTTC. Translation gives CASSLEGRWGRTDEQYF.

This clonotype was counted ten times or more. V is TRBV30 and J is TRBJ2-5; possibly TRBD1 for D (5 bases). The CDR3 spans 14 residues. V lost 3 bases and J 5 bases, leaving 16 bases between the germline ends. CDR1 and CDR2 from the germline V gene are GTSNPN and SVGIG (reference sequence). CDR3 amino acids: CAWSVRGRMETQYF. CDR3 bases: TGTGCCTGGAGCGTAAGGGGAAGGATGGAGACCCAGTACTTC.

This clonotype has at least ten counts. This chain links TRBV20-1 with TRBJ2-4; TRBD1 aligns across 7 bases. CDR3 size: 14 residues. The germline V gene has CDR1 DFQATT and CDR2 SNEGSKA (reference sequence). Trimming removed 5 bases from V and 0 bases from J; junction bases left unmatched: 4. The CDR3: CSASDRVAKNIQYF. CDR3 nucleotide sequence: TGCAGTGCTTCCGACAGGGTAGCCAAAAACATTCAGTACTTC.

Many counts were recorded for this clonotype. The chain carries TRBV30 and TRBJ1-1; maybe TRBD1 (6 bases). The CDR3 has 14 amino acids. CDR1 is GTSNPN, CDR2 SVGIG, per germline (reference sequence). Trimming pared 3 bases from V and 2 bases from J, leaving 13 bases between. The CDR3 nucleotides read TGTGCCTGGAGGCGCCCAGGGGTTAACACTGAAGCTTTCTTT. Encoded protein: CAWRRPGVNTEAFF.

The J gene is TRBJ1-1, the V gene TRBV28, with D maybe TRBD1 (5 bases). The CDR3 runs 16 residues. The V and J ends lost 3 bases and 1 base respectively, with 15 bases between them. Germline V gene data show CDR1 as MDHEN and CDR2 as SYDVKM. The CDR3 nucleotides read TGTGCCAGCAGTTTTTCGTTGGGGGGATCGAACACTGAAGCTTTCTTT. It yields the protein CASSFSLGGSNTEAFF. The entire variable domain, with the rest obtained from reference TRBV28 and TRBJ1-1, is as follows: DVKVTQSSRYLVKRTGEKVFLECVQDMDHENMFWYRQDPGLGLRLIYFSYDVKMKEKGDIPEGYSVSREKKERFSLILESASTNQTSMYLCASSFSLGGSNTEAFFGQGTRLTVV.

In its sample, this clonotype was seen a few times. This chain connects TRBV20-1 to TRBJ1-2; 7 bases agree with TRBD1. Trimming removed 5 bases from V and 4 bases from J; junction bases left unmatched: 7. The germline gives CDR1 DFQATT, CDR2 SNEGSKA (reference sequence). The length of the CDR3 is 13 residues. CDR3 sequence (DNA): TGCAGTGCTCCCAACAGGGGAGGCTATGGCTACACCTTC. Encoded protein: CSAPNRGGYGYTF.

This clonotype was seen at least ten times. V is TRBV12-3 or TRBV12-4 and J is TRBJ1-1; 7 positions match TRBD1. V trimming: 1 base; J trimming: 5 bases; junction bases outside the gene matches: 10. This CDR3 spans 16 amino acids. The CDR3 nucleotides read TGTGCCAGCAGTTTAGACAGGGGCGGGGTGAGGACTGAAGCTTTCTTT. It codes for CASSLDRGGVRTEAFF.

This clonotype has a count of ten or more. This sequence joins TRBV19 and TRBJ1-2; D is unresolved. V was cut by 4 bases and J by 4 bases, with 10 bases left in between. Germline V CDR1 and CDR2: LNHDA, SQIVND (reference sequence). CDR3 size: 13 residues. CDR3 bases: TGTGCCAGTAGTACTACAGACTTCTATGGCTACACCTTC. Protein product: CASSTTDFYGYTF.

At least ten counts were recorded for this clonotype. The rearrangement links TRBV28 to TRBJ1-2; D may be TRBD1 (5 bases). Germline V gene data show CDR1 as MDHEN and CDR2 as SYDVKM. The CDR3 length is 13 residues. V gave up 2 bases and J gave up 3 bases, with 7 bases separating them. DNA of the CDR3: TGTGCCAGCAGTTTACCGGGACACTATGGCTACACCTTC. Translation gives CASSLPGHYGYTF.

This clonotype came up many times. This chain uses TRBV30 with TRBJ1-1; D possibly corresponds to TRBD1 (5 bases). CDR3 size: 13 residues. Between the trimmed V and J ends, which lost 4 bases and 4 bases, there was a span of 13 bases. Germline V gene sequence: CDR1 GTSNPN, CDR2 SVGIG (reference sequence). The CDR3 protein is CAWKGPEGTEAFF. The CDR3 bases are TGTGCCTGGAAGGGACCAGAGGGCACTGAAGCTTTCTTT.

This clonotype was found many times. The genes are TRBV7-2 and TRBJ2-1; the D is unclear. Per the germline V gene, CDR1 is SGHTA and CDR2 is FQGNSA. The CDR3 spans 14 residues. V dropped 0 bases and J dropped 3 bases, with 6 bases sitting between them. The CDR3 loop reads CASSLAGYYNEQFF. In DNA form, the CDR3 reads TGTGCCAGCAGCTTAGCAGGGTACTACAATGAGCAGTTCTTC.

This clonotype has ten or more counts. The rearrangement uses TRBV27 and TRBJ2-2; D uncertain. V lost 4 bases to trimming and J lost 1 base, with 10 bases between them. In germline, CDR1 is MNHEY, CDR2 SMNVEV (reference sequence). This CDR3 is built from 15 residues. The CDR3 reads CASSSYRQNTGELFF. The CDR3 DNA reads TGTGCCAGCAGTTCCTATAGACAGAACACCGGGGAGCTGTTTTTT.

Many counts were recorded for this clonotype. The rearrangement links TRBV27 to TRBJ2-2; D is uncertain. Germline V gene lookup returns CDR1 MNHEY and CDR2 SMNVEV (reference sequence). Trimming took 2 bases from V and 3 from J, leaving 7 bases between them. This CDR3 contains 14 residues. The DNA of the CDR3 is TGTGCCAGCAGTTTACCGACACACACCGGGGAGCTGTTTTTT. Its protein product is CASSLPTHTGELFF.

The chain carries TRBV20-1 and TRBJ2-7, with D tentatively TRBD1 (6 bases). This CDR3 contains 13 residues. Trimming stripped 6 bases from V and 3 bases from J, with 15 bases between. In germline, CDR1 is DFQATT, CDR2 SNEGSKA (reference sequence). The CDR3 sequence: CSAGKVRGYEQYF. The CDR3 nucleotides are TGCAGTGCGGGAAAGGTCAGGGGCTACGAGCAGTACTTC.

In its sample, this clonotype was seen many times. The CDR3 DNA reads TGTGCCAGCAGCCAGGTACAGGGATACTACGAGCAGTACTTC. Protein: CASSQVQGYYEQYF. V usage is TRBV3-1 and J usage is TRBJ2-7; maybe TRBD1 (6 bases). The germline V and J ends were trimmed by 3 bases and 3 bases, with 12 bases remaining between them. Germline V gene lookup returns CDR1 LGHDT and CDR2 YNNKEL (reference sequence). The length of the CDR3 is 14 residues.

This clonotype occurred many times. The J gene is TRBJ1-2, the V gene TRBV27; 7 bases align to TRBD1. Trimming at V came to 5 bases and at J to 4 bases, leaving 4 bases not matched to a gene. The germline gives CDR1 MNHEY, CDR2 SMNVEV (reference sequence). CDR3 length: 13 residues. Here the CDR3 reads CASSRGTVYGYTF. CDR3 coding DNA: TGTGCCAGCAGTCGGGGGACAGTCTATGGCTACACCTTC.

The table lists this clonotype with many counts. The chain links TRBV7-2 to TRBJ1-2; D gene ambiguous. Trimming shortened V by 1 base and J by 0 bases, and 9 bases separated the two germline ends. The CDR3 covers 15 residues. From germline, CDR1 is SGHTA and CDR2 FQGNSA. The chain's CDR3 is CASSLVQATNYGYTF. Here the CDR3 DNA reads TGTGCCAGCAGCTTAGTGCAAGCCACTAACTATGGCTACACCTTC.

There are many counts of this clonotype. Here the CDR3 DNA reads TGTGCCAGCAACACGGGACGGACCTACGAGCAGTACTTC. The encoded protein is CASNTGRTYEQYF. The rearrangement uses TRBV28 and TRBJ2-7; tentatively, D is TRBD1 or TRBD2 (5 bases each). V lost 7 bases, J lost 2 bases, and 12 bases lay in between. CDR1 MDHEN and CDR2 SYDVKM come from the germline V gene. This CDR3 contains 13 residues. The full variable domain, rest sourced from reference TRBV28 and TRBJ2-7, is DVKVTQSSRYLVKRTGEKVFLECVQDMDHENMFWYRQDPGLGLRLIYFSYDVKMKEKGDIPEGYSVSREKKERFSLILESASTNQTSMYLCASNTGRTYEQYFGPGTRLTVT.

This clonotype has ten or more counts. CDR3 protein: CASRFISSGNTIYF. The CDR3 DNA sequence: TGTGCCAGCAGGTTCATCAGCTCTGGAAACACCATATATTTT. V and J are TRBV12-3 or TRBV12-4 and TRBJ1-3; D not certain. Trimming removed 6 bases at V and 0 bases at J, with 9 bases between. The length of the CDR3 is 14 residues.

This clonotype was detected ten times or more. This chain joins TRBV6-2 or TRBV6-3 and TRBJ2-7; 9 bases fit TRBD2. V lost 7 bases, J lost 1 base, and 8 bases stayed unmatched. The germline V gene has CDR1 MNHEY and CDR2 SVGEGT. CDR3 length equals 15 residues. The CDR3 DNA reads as TGTGCCAGCAACATCCTAGCGGGGTATTCCTACGAGCAGTACTTC. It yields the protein CASNILAGYSYEQYF.

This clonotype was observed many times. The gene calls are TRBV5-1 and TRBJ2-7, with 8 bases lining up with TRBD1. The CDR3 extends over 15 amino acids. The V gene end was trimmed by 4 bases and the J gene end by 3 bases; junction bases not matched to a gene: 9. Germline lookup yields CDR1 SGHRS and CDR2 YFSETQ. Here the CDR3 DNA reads TGCGCCAGCAGCGTAAAAGGACAGGGCTTCTACGAGCAGTACTTC. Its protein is CASSVKGQGFYEQYF.

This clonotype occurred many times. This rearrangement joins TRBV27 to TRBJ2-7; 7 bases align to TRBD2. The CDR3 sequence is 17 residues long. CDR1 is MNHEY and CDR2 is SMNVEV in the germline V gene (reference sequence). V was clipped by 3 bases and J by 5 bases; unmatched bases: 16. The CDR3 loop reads CASSFGPTGVAGHEQYF. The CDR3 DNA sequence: TGTGCCAGCAGTTTTGGGCCTACTGGGGTAGCGGGCCACGAGCAGTACTTC.

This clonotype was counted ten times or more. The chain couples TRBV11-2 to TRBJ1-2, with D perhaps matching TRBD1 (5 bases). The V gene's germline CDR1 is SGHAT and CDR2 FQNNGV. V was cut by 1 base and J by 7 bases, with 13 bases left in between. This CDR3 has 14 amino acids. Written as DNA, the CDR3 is TGTGCCAGCAGCTTAGTCCGGGGGACTCGTGGCTACACCTTC. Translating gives CASSLVRGTRGYTF.

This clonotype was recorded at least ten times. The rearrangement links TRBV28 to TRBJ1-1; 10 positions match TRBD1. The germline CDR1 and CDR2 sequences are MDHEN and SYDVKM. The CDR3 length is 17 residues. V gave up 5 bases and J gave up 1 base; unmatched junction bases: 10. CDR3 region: CASSSWATGGWNTEAFF. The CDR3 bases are TGTGCCAGCAGTAGTTGGGCGACAGGGGGCTGGAACACTGAAGCTTTCTTT.

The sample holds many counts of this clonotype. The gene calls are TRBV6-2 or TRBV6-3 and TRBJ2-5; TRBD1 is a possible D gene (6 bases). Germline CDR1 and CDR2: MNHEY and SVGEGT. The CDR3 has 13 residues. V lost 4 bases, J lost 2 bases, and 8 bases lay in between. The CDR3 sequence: CASSWTVQETQYF. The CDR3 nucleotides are TGTGCCAGCAGTTGGACAGTTCAAGAGACCCAGTACTTC.

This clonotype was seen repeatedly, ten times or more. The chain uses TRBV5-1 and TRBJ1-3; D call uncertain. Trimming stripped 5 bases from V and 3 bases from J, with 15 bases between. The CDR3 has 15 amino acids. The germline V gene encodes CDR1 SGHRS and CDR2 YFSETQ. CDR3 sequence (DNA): TGCGCCAGCAGTAGATCCAGTATAGGTGGAAACACCATATATTTT. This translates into CASSRSSIGGNTIYF.

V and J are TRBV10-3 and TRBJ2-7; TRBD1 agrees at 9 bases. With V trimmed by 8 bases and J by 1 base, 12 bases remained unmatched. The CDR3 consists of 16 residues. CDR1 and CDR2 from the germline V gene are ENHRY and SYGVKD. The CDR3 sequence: CAISGQGPNASYEQYF. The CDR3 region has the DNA TGTGCCATCTCGGGACAGGGTCCCAATGCATCCTACGAGCAGTACTTC.

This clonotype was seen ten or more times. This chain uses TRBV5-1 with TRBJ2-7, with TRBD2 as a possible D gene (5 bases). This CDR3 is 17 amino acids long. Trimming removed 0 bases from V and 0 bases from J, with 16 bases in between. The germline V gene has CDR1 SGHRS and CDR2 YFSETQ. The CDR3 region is CASSLVGRGDSSYEQYF. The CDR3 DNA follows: TGCGCCAGCAGCTTGGTAGGTCGGGGAGATAGCTCCTACGAGCAGTACTTC.

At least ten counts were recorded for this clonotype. CDR3 coding DNA: TGTGCCAGCAGCCCCGACAGTCCCCCCTACGAGCAGTACTTC. This translates into CASSPDSPPYEQYF. The gene calls are TRBV11-2 and TRBJ2-7; perhaps TRBD1 as D (5 bases). Trimming stripped 5 bases from V and 2 bases from J, with 13 bases between. The germline V gene encodes CDR1 SGHAT and CDR2 FQNNGV. The CDR3 is made up of 14 amino acids.

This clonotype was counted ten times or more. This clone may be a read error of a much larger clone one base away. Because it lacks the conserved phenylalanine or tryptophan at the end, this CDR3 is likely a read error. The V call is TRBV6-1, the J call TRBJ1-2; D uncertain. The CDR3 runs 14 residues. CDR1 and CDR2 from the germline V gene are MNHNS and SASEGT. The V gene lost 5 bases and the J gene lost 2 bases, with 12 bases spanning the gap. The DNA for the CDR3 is TGTGCCAGCAGTCCTCCAAGAACCAACTATGGCTACACCTCC. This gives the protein CASSPPRTNYGYTS.

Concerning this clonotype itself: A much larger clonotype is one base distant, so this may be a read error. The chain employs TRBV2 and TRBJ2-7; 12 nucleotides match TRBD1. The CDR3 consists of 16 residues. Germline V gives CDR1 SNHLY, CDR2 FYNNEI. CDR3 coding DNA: TGTGTCAGCAGTGAATCTGTGGGACAGGGGGCGTACGAGCAGTACTTC. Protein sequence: CVSSESVGQGAYEQYF.